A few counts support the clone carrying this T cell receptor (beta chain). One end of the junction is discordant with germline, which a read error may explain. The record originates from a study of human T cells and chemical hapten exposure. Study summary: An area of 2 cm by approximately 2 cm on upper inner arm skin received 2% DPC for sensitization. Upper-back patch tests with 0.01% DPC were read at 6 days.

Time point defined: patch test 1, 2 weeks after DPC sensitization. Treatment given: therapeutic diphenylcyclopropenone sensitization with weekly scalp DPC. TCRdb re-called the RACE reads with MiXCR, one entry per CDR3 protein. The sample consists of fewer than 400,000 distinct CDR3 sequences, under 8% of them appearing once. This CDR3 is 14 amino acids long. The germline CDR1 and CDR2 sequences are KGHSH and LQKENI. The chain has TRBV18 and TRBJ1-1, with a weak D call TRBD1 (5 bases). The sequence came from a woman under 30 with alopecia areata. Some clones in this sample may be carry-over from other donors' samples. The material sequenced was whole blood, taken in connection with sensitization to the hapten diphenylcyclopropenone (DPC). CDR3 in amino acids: CASSPPSVSREPHF. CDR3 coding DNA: TGTGCCAGCTCACCACCGAGCGTATCCAGGGAACCCCACTTT. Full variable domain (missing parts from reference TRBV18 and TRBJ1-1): NAGVMQNPRHLVRRRGQEARLRCSPMKGHSHVYWYRQLPEEGLKFMVYLQKENIIDESGMPKERFSAEFPKEGPSILRIQQVVRGDSAAYFCASSPPSVSREPHFGQGTRLTVV.